Sequencing of this TCR beta chain was carried out in a study of blood T cell repertoires in COVID-19 (dated by TCRdb to about 2020). With respect to the entire study: Collaborator samples came from the United States, Italy and Spain and covered acute and convalescent phases of COVID-19. Samples came from the ongoing ImmuneRACE study (first 160 participants) plus 1,254 subjects from 6 global collaborators. Sample metadata almost always included a de-identified subject ID, COVID-19 status, age in years and sex. The material from the prospective study consisted of cDNA or gDNA derived from T cells, B-cell-depleted T cells, or PBMCs. The repertoires were made available in a free public database intended to serve as a resource for research on the immune response to SARS-CoV-2. Where available, HLA class I and class II types were taken from metadata supplied by the sample provider and were not determined by assay-based typing. Deeply sampled blood TCRbeta repertoires from subjects exposed to, actively infected with, or recovered from COVID-19 were included in the dataset.

Each collaborating institution followed its own protocols to collect whole blood in K2EDTA tubes. Collaborator samples were shipped for TCRbeta analysis as frozen whole blood, isolated PBMCs, or DNA extracted from either sample type. TCRbeta CDR3 regions were amplified from genomic DNA using the immunoSEQ Assay, a bias-controlled multiplex PCR. The study's processing was this. The number of nucleated cells in each sample was estimated by amplification of reference gene primers within the assay. To quantify the absolute abundance of each unique TCRbeta CDR3 rearrangement, sequence reads were collapsed and filtered. For each sample, productive Simpson clonality was calculated as the square root of Simpson's diversity index across productive rearrangements. TCRdb carries this immuneACCESS record with in-frame sequences only. Its versions omit some clonotypes, under half of them owing to an unresolved V gene in the studies checked, with the rest unexplained. That table furnishes V, J and clone size, whereas the DNA furnished D and trimming. This sample is represented by some 50,000 clones; roughly 80% of them were singletons. The ten largest clones capture 7.3% of the sample.

Unmatched junction bases come to 13, with V trimmed by 6 bases and J by 6 bases. Spanning cysteine to phenylalanine, the CDR3 consists of 15 amino acids. The entry retains the CDR3 DNA only, 45 bases that are in frame from base 1. The germline V gene specifies MNHEY as CDR1 and SVGAGI as CDR2. The study at large found these results: The quantity of clinical and demographic metadata differed by source and by participant and was supplied without curation.

To note about this clone: It lacks a known antigen. Base qualities are not at hand, and no much larger clone is one base apart.

The sequence is built from TRBV6-5 and TRBJ2-7; 8 bases in the junction line up with TRBD1. The sequencing sample was made of peripheral blood. This TCR was recovered from a man aged 35-49 years with acute or convalescent COVID-19. The CDR3 region reads CASRPGRQGKFEQYF. The nucleotide sequence is given as TGTGCCAGCAGACCTGGACGACAGGGGAAGTTCGAGCAGTACTTC.